One and the same sample provided the 16 T cell receptor beta chains below, sequenced in a study of blood T cell repertoires in COVID-19. Measured with immunoSEQ multiplex PCR; TCRdb has only the in-frame clones, and not every one. Here the sample spans fewer than 150,000 clones, about 75% being singletons. The sample was peripheral blood. The origin of the receptors is a man of 80 years or more with acute or convalescent COVID-19.

This clone was seen a few times. The CDR3 region is CASSPGQVTGELFF. As DNA, the CDR3 is TGCGCCAGCAGCCCGGGACAGGTGACCGGGGAGCTGTTTTTT. The J gene is TRBJ2-2, the V gene TRBV4-1; 8 nucleotides agree with TRBD1. J gave up 5 bases and V 4 bases, and 3 bases lay outside the gene matches. Germline loops: CDR1 MGHRA, CDR2 YSYEKL. This CDR3 has 14 residues.

The chain has TRBV4-2 and TRBJ2-5, with 12 bases fitting TRBD1. The ends lost 4 bases at V and 7 bases at J; junction bases unmatched: 16. There are 18 residues in the CDR3. The germline V gene has CDR1 LGHNA and CDR2 YNFKEQ. In DNA form, the CDR3 reads TGTGCCAGCAGCCGCACGATCTCCGGGACAGGGGGCTTGGTGACCCAGTACTTC. Protein sequence: CASSRTISGTGGLVTQYF.

The genes are TRBV6-5 and TRBJ1-5, with D maybe TRBD1 (5 bases). This CDR3 contains 13 residues. Trimming stripped 7 bases from V and 3 bases from J, with 10 bases between. CDR1 and CDR2 (germline): MNHEY, SVGAGI. The CDR3 is CASNKGNNQPQHF. The CDR3 nucleotides read TGTGCCAGCAATAAGGGGAACAATCAGCCCCAGCATTTT.

This clone was detected only once. The rearrangement uses TRBV7-6 and TRBJ2-1; D is ambiguous. Per germline, CDR1 SGHVS and CDR2 FNYEAQ. The CDR3 runs to 12 residues. With 2 bases removed from V and 12 bases from J, the gap between germline ends came to 11 bases. CDR3 nucleotides: TGTGCCAGCAGCTTACTCGGTCTCCCGCAGTTCTTC. Protein sequence: CASSLLGLPQFF.

The table lists this clone with a few counts. This chain connects TRBV7-9 to TRBJ1-2, with 7 bases lining up with TRBD1. V shed 5 bases, J shed 7 bases, and the junction held 7 bases outside the gene matches. Germline CDR1 and CDR2: SEHNR and FQNEAQ (reference sequence). This CDR3 region has 13 residues. CDR3 region: CASSTRQGSGYTF. The CDR3 nucleotides are TGTGCCAGCAGCACCAGACAGGGTTCTGGCTACACCTTC.

The chain uses TRBV19 and TRBJ2-1, with D perhaps TRBD2 (5 bases). The CDR3 totals 14 residues. The V end was cut by 4 bases, the J end by 7 bases, with 14 bases between. CDR1 and CDR2 from the germline V gene are LNHDA and SQIVND (reference sequence). The CDR3 region is CASSTGYRANEQFF. The CDR3 nucleotides read TGTGCCAGTAGTACGGGGTATAGGGCGAATGAGCAGTTCTTC.

DNA of the CDR3: TGCGCCAGCAGCCCCGGACAGGCCACAGATACGCAGTATTTT. It specifies CASSPGQATDTQYF. The chain employs TRBV5-1 and TRBJ2-3; TRBD1 matches at 7 bases. The CDR3 spans 14 residues. Trimming cost V 4 bases and J 2 bases; bases outside gene matches: 4. CDR1 and CDR2 (germline): SGHRS, YFSETQ.

The genes are TRBV10-3 and TRBJ1-1; 10 bases map to TRBD1. CDR3 length: 15 residues. Germline CDR1 ENHRY, CDR2 SYGVKD. J lost 4 bases, V lost 7 bases, and 9 bases had no gene match. DNA for the CDR3: TGTGCCATCACAGACAGGGGGCGCGCTGGCACTGAAGCTTTCTTT. Translated, it gives CAITDRGRAGTEAFF.

CDR3: CASSDRAETQYF. CDR3 DNA sequence: TGTGCCAGCAGTGACAGGGCAGAGACCCAGTACTTC. The chain uses TRBV2 and TRBJ2-5, with D possibly TRBD1 on 5 matching bases. The CDR3 covers 12 residues. The V end was cut by 3 bases, the J end by 4 bases, with 6 bases between. Germline V gives CDR1 SNHLY, CDR2 FYNNEI.

The chain joins TRBV5-5 to TRBJ2-7, with 10 bases that match TRBD1. Germline lookup yields CDR1 SGHKS and CDR2 YYEKEE (reference sequence). Germline trimming cut 3 bases from V and 3 bases from J; bases unmatched to any gene: 6. This CDR3 is 15 amino acids long. The CDR3 region is CASSSYGTGVYEQYF. The DNA for the CDR3 is TGTGCCAGCAGCTCGTACGGGACAGGGGTCTACGAGCAGTACTTC.

This chain uses TRBV4-1 with TRBJ1-1, with D perhaps TRBD1 (6 bases). CDR3 size: 18 residues. The germline V and J ends were trimmed by 0 bases and 0 bases, with 17 bases remaining between them. Germline V gene lookup returns CDR1 MGHRA and CDR2 YSYEKL. CDR3 sequence reads: CASSQDPARGAMNTEAFF. CDR3 in DNA: TGCGCCAGCAGCCAAGACCCCGCCCGGGGGGCGATGAACACTGAAGCTTTCTTT.

The table lists this clone with a few counts. The J gene is TRBJ2-7, the V gene TRBV12-1; the table's D call, TRBD2, has no DNA check behind it. TRBV12-1 is an annotated pseudogene. The CDR3 sequence is 12 residues long. The chain's CDR3 is CASSCVPYEQYF. In nucleotides, the CDR3 is TGTGCCAGCAGTTGCGTGCCCTACGAGCAGTACTTC.

The rearrangement uses TRBV7-2 and TRBJ2-5; D might be TRBD1 (6 bases). Germline-derived CDR1 and CDR2 are SGHTA and FQGNSA. This CDR3 comprises 16 residues. The ends were cut back, 1 base at V and 3 bases at J, with 15 bases in the middle. This CDR3 reads CASSLGETGLEETQYF. Here the CDR3 DNA reads TGTGCCAGCAGCTTAGGGGAGACAGGTCTGGAAGAGACCCAGTACTTC.

The chain recombines TRBV11-3 with TRBJ1-5; no clear D. The length of the CDR3 is 17 residues. The germline V and J ends were trimmed by 5 bases and 0 bases, with 17 bases remaining between them. CDR1 is SGHNT and CDR2 is YENEEA in the germline V gene. The CDR3 loop is CASSALGGFYSNQPQHF. In nucleotides, the CDR3 is TGTGCCAGCAGCGCCCTAGGTGGCTTCTATAGCAATCAGCCCCAGCATTTT.

This clone occurred a few times. The chain has TRBV18 and TRBJ1-6; 10 bases align to TRBD1. The CDR3 spans 12 residues. Trimming at V came to 4 bases and at J to 13 bases, leaving 1 base not matched to a gene. Germline-derived CDR1 and CDR2 are KGHSH and LQKENI. CDR3 DNA sequence: TGTGCCAGCTCACGACAGGGGGCCCCCCTCCACTTT. This codes for CASSRQGAPLHF.

The rearrangement uses TRBV20-1 and TRBJ2-7, with D perhaps TRBD2 (6 bases). Germline CDR1 reads DFQATT; CDR2 reads SNEGSKA (reference sequence). V was cut by 3 bases and J by 3 bases, with 18 bases left in between. This CDR3 has 15 residues. In nucleotides, the CDR3 is TGCAGTGCTAGTACCCCCGAGAGGGGAGGCTACGAGCAGTACTTC. Translated: CSASTPERGGYEQYF.